These 9 T cell receptor beta chains came from one sample sequenced in a study of blood T cell repertoires in COVID-19. TCRdb's table, derived via immunoSEQ multiplex PCR, lists solely in-frame clones and lacks some. Of some 320,000 clones in the sample, around nine tenths were seen once. What was sequenced was peripheral blood. These receptors all stem from a woman younger than 45 with COVID-19, enrolled during active disease.

A single count supports this clone. J is TRBJ1-2 and V is TRBV6-5, with D possibly being TRBD1 (6 bases). In germline, CDR1 is MNHEY, CDR2 SVGAGI. There are 14 residues in the CDR3. Trimming stripped 6 bases from V and 0 bases from J, with 11 bases between. The DNA for the CDR3 is TGTGCCAGCAGGTCGACAGGAGCTAACTATGGCTACACCTTC. It codes for CASRSTGANYGYTF.

This chain uses TRBV15 with TRBJ2-7; the match to TRBD2 covers 7 bases. The CDR3 contains 14 residues. V was clipped by 1 base and J by 2 bases; unmatched bases: 2. Per the germline V gene, CDR1 is LNHNV and CDR2 is YYDKDF (reference sequence). CDR3 bases: TGTGCCACCAGCAGAGCTCGGGGGGCCTACGAGCAGTACTTC. Translating gives CATSRARGAYEQYF. The full variable domain, rest sourced from reference TRBV15 and TRBJ2-7, is DAMVIQNPRYQVTQFGKPVTLSCSQTLNHNVMYWYQQKSSQAPKLLFHYYDKDFNNEADTPDNFQSRRPNTSFCFLDIRSPGLGDTAMYLCATSRARGAYEQYFGPGTRLTVT.

The chain employs TRBV11-2 and TRBJ1-2, with 8 nucleotides matching TRBD1. The junction had 0 bases not matched to a gene; V was cut back by 1 base and J by 2 bases. The CDR3 length is 14 residues. Looked up from germline, CDR1 is SGHAT and CDR2 is FQNNGV. The CDR3 sequence is CASSLGTGNYGYTF. The CDR3 nucleotides are TGTGCCAGCAGCTTAGGGACAGGGAACTATGGCTACACCTTC.

In this sample, this clone turned up a few times. The V gene is TRBV5-1, the J gene TRBJ2-7, with D unclear. The CDR3 has 13 amino acids. Between the trimmed V and J ends, which lost 0 bases and 3 bases, there was a span of 7 bases. The V gene's germline CDR1 is SGHRS and CDR2 YFSETQ. As DNA, the CDR3 is TGCGCCAGCAGCTTGGTCGGTGTCTACGAGCAGTACTTC. This encodes CASSLVGVYEQYF.

As DNA, the CDR3 is TGCGCCAGCAGCCAAGGAAGGAGCTTGACTAGCGGGGGAGAATTCTTCGAGCAGTACTTC. It specifies CASSQGRSLTSGGEFFEQYF. The chain recombines TRBV4-1 with TRBJ2-7; 12 positions agree with TRBD2. The CDR3 is 20 amino acids. V gave up 1 base and J gave up 6 bases; unmatched junction bases: 19. CDR1 is MGHRA and CDR2 is YSYEKL in the germline V gene.

Written as DNA, the CDR3 is TGTGCCAGCCATTCGACAGGGTTGGCCGGGGAGCTGTTTTTT. This codes for CASHSTGLAGELFF. The rearrangement uses TRBV19 and TRBJ2-2; TRBD1 agrees at 7 bases. The ends lost 9 bases at V and 6 bases at J; junction bases unmatched: 10. The CDR3 sequence is 14 residues long. Germline V gene sequence: CDR1 LNHDA, CDR2 SQIVND (reference sequence).

This clone showed up just a few times. The V gene is TRBV5-1, the J gene TRBJ1-6; D is unclear. The V end lost 0 bases, the J end lost 2 bases, and 12 bases lay between the germline ends. The germline V gene has CDR1 SGHRS and CDR2 YFSETQ. The CDR3 is 17 amino acids. CDR3 loop: CASSLEGSGAYNSPLHF. CDR3 coding DNA: TGCGCCAGCAGCTTGGAAGGGAGTGGCGCCTATAATTCACCCCTCCACTTT.

V gene TRBV27 combines with J gene TRBJ1-5; D not certain. The V and J ends lost 2 bases and 0 bases respectively, with 8 bases between them. This CDR3 contains 15 residues. Germline CDR1 reads MNHEY; CDR2 reads SMNVEV (reference sequence). DNA for the CDR3: TGTGCCAGCAGTTTAGGCTTTTATAGCAATCAGCCCCAGCATTTT. Protein: CASSLGFYSNQPQHF.

V is TRBV12-3 or TRBV12-4 and J is TRBJ2-3; a possible D gene is TRBD1 (6 bases). V dropped 6 bases and J dropped 6 bases, with 10 bases sitting between them. The CDR3 has 12 amino acids. Written as DNA, the CDR3 is TGTGCCAGCAGGGACAGAGGGGATACGCAGTATTTT. Translating it yields CASRDRGDTQYF.